This entry is about one T cell receptor (beta chain). Its antigen is currently unknown. The data stem from a study of response to subunit inactivated influenza vaccine. Points from the study as a whole: Every seasonal influenza vaccination brings in few new T cells, the authors suggested.

Germline CDR1 is SGHVS and CDR2 is FNYEAQ. The V end lost 5 bases, the J end lost 2 bases, and 21 bases lay between the germline ends. The CDR3 covers 18 residues. TCRdb re-called the RT-PCR reads through MiXCR, storing one row per CDR3 protein. The top ten clones hold around 3% of a sample with around 480,000 distinct CDR3 sequences, 16% of them seen once. This sample comprised CD4+ T cells sorted from PBMCs, obtained around 25 months after vaccination. The chain is built from TRBV7-6 and TRBJ2-2; D unclear. The clonotype originates from a man between 50 and 75 years old who received an inactivated influenza vaccine. This chain's CDR3 is CASSLNPLLRNNTGELFF. CDR3 DNA sequence: TGTGCCAGCAGCCTTAACCCACTTCTACGGAACAACACCGGGGAGCTGTTTTTT.